This T cell receptor (beta chain) derives from a study of cytomegalovirus exposure and HLA in healthy donors. Findings and caveats of the study: Follow-up analysis found HLA locus-dependent TCR association rates, highest for DRB1 and lowest for HLA-C. With high specificity and sensitivity, the classifier reportedly diagnosed cytomegalovirus status. A further, later analysis showed that HLA-associated TCR beta chains (compared with equally common others) were more clonally expanded. The authors enumerated some 170 TCR beta chains as linked to cytomegalovirus.

CDR3 length equals 13 residues. V lost 3 bases to trimming and J lost 1 base, with 7 bases between them. Per germline, CDR1 SGHKS and CDR2 YYEKEE (reference sequence). This clone came up a few times. Its specificity is not known. PCR amplification relied on 60 Vbeta primers (plus 13 Jbeta primers). This table comes from immunoSEQ multiplex PCR, and its TCRdb copy is limited to in-frame clones, with some not included. This table has about 130,000 clones, about 85% appearing once. The chain couples TRBV5-5 to TRBJ1-1; D ambiguous. The clonotype comes from a man younger than 30 in good health and CMV-seropositive. Material for sequencing was PBMCs. The chain's CDR3 is CASSSYGNTEAFF. The CDR3 region has the DNA TGTGCCAGCAGCTCATACGGGAACACTGAAGCTTTCTTT.